These T cell receptor beta chains were read from a single sample in a study of cytomegalovirus exposure and HLA in healthy donors. Here immunoSEQ multiplex PCR was the method, and the copy in TCRdb shows in-frame clones only, minus some. The sample gives 100,000 to 120,000 clones, 70% to 90% of which show up once; about 1.8% is in the top ten. What was sequenced was PBMCs. Every receptor here comes from a man aged 40-50 years in good health and CMV-seronegative. The CDR3 runs from the conserved cysteine through the conserved F or W. A clone size is listed for some rows: how often the clone was seen (once, few, many), or a class if it is expanded.

j_call	clone_size	v_call	cdr3_aa
TRBJ2-3	-	TRBV27	CASSLGRGGRRQYF
TRBJ1-5	-	TRBV19	CASRTSNQPQHF
TRBJ2-3	-	TRBV5-1	CASSLPQDTDTQYF
TRBJ2-7	once	TRBV28	CASSVETVYSYEQYF
TRBJ2-1	-	TRBV19	CASRDRAYYNEQFF
TRBJ2-5	-	TRBV4-1	CASSQVFPGSETQYF
TRBJ2-7	-	TRBV14	CASSLDRGSYEQYF
TRBJ1-1	-	TRBV5-1	CASSLVQGGRDTEAFF
TRBJ1-1	-	TRBV10-3	CAISESKGPTEAFF
TRBJ2-2	-	TRBV29-1	CSVLPGDLSGELFF
TRBJ1-1	few	TRBV10-2	CASRVNTEAFF
TRBJ2-5	-	TRBV5-5	CASSLGQPGEETQYF
TRBJ1-2	-	TRBV7-8	CASSLSQGLFGYTF